This TCR beta chain was recovered during a study of blood T cell repertoires in COVID-19. Trimming at V came to 8 bases and at J to 4 bases, leaving 8 bases not matched to a gene. CDR1 is MNHEY, CDR2 SVGAGI, per germline. The CDR3 spans 15 residues. Clones were sequenced by immunoSEQ multiplex PCR, and TCRdb holds only the in-frame ones, with some missing. The repertoire includes tens of thousands of clones, roughly 86% of them detected once, and approximately 35% sits in the top ten. The origin of this receptor is a man between 65 and 85 years old with acute or convalescent COVID-19. Sequencing was carried out using peripheral blood. The J gene is TRBJ1-1, the V gene TRBV6-5; 12 nucleotides match TRBD1. The CDR3 here is CASRDRGRLGTEAFF. The CDR3 DNA sequence: TGTGCCAGCCGGGACAGGGGGCGCTTGGGCACTGAAGCTTTCTTT.